The present entry profiles one T cell receptor beta chain with its context. Its cognate antigen has yet to be identified. No per-base quality is available; no much larger clone lies one base away. The Qiagen DNeasy kit was used to extract genomic DNA both from unsorted PBMCs and from the negatively selected CD4+ and CD8+ fractions. Using primers that anneal to V and J segments, immunoSEQ multiplex PCR amplified the TCR beta CDR3 regions. A synthetic immune receptor repertoire was used to minimize amplification bias, and remaining bias was computationally removed after sequencing. The source study handled its data this way. Repertoire diversity was quantified as the Shannon entropy index using custom Python scripts. Unsorted, CD4+ and CD8+ repertoires were examined separately, except in combined analyses, for which CD4+ and CD8+ sequences were merged in silico. In TCRdb, the immuneACCESS table is reduced to in-frame sequences with V and J assigned. These tables do not hold every clone; where another copy was compared, an unresolved V gene accounts for under half, and the others remain unexplained. The V and J calls and the clone size are those of that table, but D and trimming were determined from the DNA. A total of thousands of clones appear in this sample, 60% to 85% of them only once. In total, the top ten clones hold about 7.6% of the sample.

The data originate from a study of PD-1 blockade in classical Hodgkin lymphoma (dated by TCRdb to the early 2020s). At the level of the whole study: To define a peripheral blood immune signature of response to PD-1 blockade in classical Hodgkin lymphoma, the study combined TCR beta sequencing with CyTOF.

Overall study results and their limits: Newly diagnosed patients were reported to have lower baseline TCR diversity than healthy donors, and relapsed/refractory patients were reported to have lower baseline TCR diversity still. The study was restricted to a single clinical trial cohort, and the causes of repertoire differences, possibly disease activity or prior therapy, were left undefined.

Reading the label with the study, this specimen's time point is: newly diagnosed, previously untreated cHL patient sample. As a comparison group for the relapsed/refractory trial patients, PBMCs from patients with newly diagnosed, previously untreated classical Hodgkin lymphoma were sequenced. Peripheral blood was collected in 8 mL Vacutainer Cell Preparation Tubes, from which PBMCs were isolated by centrifugation and then cryopreserved. Sequenced material: peripheral blood mononuclear cells (PBMCs). This receptor was taken from a human donor with classical Hodgkin lymphoma.

The DNA sequence reads TGTGCCAGCTCACCTGTCAGGGCGAACACTGAAGCTTTCTTT. This yields the protein CASSPVRANTEAFF. The V and J segments used are TRBV18 and TRBJ1-1, with TRBD1 as a weak D call on 5 bases. The germline V gene specifies KGHSH as CDR1 and LQKENI as CDR2. Cut back by 3 bases and 1 base, the V and J ends lie 9 bases apart. CDR3 length: 14 amino acids, cysteine to phenylalanine. The read is trimmed to its CDR3 DNA, 42 bases read in frame from base 1.